This entry lists 5 T cell receptor beta chains sequenced from one sample in a study of blood T cells in healthy people across ages. The use of a sample-barcoded 5' primer and a J-beta primer mix characterized a second PCR of about 7 to 12 cycles. TCRdb ran MiXCR on the 5' RACE reads and lists one entry per CDR3 protein. The sample holds more than 650,000 distinct CDR3 sequences; 22% are singletons and the top ten take 22%. Input material: blood. These receptor sequences come from a man aged 65 to 85 in good health.

This clonotype was picked up many times. The rearrangement uses TRBV4-3 and TRBJ1-3; the D is unclear. Germline lookup yields CDR1 LGHNA and CDR2 YSLEER. V was clipped by 0 bases and J by 0 bases, with 9 bases between them. CDR3 size: 16 residues. CDR3 sequence reads: CASSQDPGTSGNTIYF. The CDR3 nucleotides are TGCGCCAGCAGCCAAGATCCGGGAACCTCTGGAAACACCATATATTTT.

The CDR3 loop reads CSVEGTVGKLFF. The CDR3 DNA sequence: TGCAGCGTTGAGGGGACAGTCGGAAAACTGTTTTTT. This chain joins TRBV29-1 and TRBJ1-4; 7 nucleotides agree with TRBD1. V gave up 3 bases and J gave up 10 bases; unmatched junction bases: 5. CDR3 size: 12 residues. Per the germline V gene, CDR1 is SQVTM and CDR2 is ANQGSEA.

This sequence joins TRBV6-2 or TRBV6-3 and TRBJ2-3; 10 bases map to TRBD2. Germline V CDR1 and CDR2: MNHEY, SVGEGT. CDR3 size: 14 residues. V trimming: 7 bases; J trimming: 0 bases; junction bases outside the gene matches: 1. In DNA form, the CDR3 reads TGTGCCAGCAAGCGGGGGGGAAGCACAGATACGCAGTATTTT. Translation gives CASKRGGSTDTQYF.

This chain links TRBV3-1 with TRBJ1-4; D gene uncertain. The CDR3 spans 16 residues. Germline loops: CDR1 LGHDT, CDR2 YNNKEL (reference sequence). The V gene lost 0 bases and the J gene lost 4 bases, with 12 bases spanning the gap. Here the CDR3 reads CASSQDRRSLNEKLFF. The CDR3 nucleotides read TGTGCCAGCAGCCAAGACAGACGTAGTCTTAATGAAAAACTGTTTTTT.

The chain carries TRBV4-2 and TRBJ1-2; no clear D. V was trimmed by 0 bases and J by 5 bases, leaving 16 bases between them. CDR3 length equals 16 residues. CDR1 is LGHNA and CDR2 is YNFKEQ in the germline V gene. CDR3 nucleotide sequence: TGTGCCAGCAGCCAAGAGATCACACCTAAGCGATATGGCTACACCTTC. Residues: CASSQEITPKRYGYTF.